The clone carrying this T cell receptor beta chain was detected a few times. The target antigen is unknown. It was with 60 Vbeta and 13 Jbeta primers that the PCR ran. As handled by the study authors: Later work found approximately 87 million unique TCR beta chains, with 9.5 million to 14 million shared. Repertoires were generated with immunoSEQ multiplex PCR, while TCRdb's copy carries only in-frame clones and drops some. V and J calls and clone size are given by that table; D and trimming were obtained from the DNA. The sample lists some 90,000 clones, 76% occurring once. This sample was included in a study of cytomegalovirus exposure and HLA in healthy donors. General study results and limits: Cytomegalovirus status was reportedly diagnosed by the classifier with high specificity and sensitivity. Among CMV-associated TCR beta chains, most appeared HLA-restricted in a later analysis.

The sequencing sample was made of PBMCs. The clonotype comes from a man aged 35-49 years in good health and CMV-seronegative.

As DNA, the CDR3 is TGTGCCAGCAGCCCGACTAGCGGGGGTACGCAGTATTTT. Protein: CASSPTSGGTQYF. The J gene is TRBJ2-3, the V gene TRBV6-4; 12 positions match TRBD2. The CDR3 sequence is 13 residues long. V dropped 6 bases and J dropped 8; count of bases not matched to a gene: 3. CDR1 is MRHNA, CDR2 SNTAGT, per germline.